This T cell receptor beta chain was sequenced in a study of T cells expressing NK-cell markers. In the study overall: The authors derived TCR beta repertoires from sorted CD3+CD56+NKG2C+, CD3+CD56+NKG2C- and CD3+CD56-NKG2C+ T cells. Study results and caveats: Leadership of the CD3+CD56-NKG2C+ fraction also belonged to these clonotypes in several donors. NKG2C+ dominant clonotype frequencies in five to seven donors were roughly 1.0-7.5% of CD8+ T cells.

The CDR3 consists of 14 residues. Germline V gene lookup returns CDR1 MNHEY and CDR2 SVGAGI. With the 5' RACE reads reprocessed, TCRdb shows one record per CDR3 protein and no DNA. In total, the table holds a few hundred thousand distinct CDR3 sequences. Remarks on this clonotype: Its matching antigen is unknown.

V gene TRBV6-5 combines with J gene TRBJ1-5. The TCR sequence derives from a man aged 18 to 70 in good health. Source material: blood T cells: a sorted CD56 or NKG2C T cell subset, CD4+ or CD8+ T cells, or bulk PBMC T cells (not recorded which). Here the CDR3 reads CASSFQKTNQPQHF.